This TCR beta chain was identified in a study of blood T cell repertoires in COVID-19 (TCRdb year 2020). Concerning the study at large: The collaborator samples originated in the United States, Italy and Spain and spanned the acute and convalescent phases of COVID-19. Subjects who had been exposed to COVID-19, were actively infected with it, or had recovered from it provided the deeply sampled blood TCRbeta repertoires that made up the dataset. The repertoires were made available in a free public database intended to serve as a resource for research on the immune response to SARS-CoV-2. Where HLA class I and class II types were available, the types were taken from metadata supplied by the sample provider, not from assay-based typing. The sample metadata nearly always contained a de-identified subject ID, COVID-19 status, age in years and sex. The material from the prospective study consisted of cDNA or gDNA derived from T cells, B-cell-depleted T cells, or PBMCs. The samples were drawn from the first 160 participants of the ongoing ImmuneRACE study and from some 1,300 subjects provided by 6 global collaborators. What the authors observed across the whole study: Clinical and demographic metadata were provided uncurated, with the amount varying by source and participant.

V has 7 bases trimmed and J has 10 bases trimmed; junction bases matching no gene number 7. The germline V gene supplies CDR1 SNHLY and CDR2 FYNNEI. The CDR3, cysteine through phenylalanine, is 12 amino acids long. Only CDR3 DNA is held: 36 bases, read in frame from base 1. In the prospective study, participants were roughly 18 to 100 years old, resided in 25 or so geographic areas of the United States, and were enrolled through a virtual design. To assign participants to cohorts, the prospective study relied on clinical history that participants themselves reported in a screening survey and a study questionnaire. For ImmuneRACE Cohort 3, a participant was defined as recovered based on two consecutive negative NP/OP PCR tests, clearance by a healthcare professional, or resolution of symptoms. In the prospective study, mobile phlebotomists collected whole blood, serum and a nasopharyngeal or oropharyngeal swab from each participant. Over a roughly 2-month period, participants in the prospective study had the option of providing additional blood draws and questionnaires. Prospective study blood samples were shipped either frozen or at room temperature before DNA extraction.

The immunoSEQ Assay, a bias-controlled multiplex PCR, was used to amplify TCRbeta CDR3 regions from genomic DNA. The authors' pipeline ran thus. Nucleated cell counts per sample were estimated from amplification of reference gene primers within the assay. Sequence reads were collapsed and filtered to measure the absolute abundance of every unique TCRbeta CDR3 rearrangement. Productive Simpson clonality was computed per sample as the square root of Simpson's diversity index over productive rearrangements. In its TCRdb copy, this immuneACCESS table keeps in-frame sequences only and misses some clones. Where compared with another copy, unresolved V genes explain less than half of these, and the others have no known cause. V, J and clone size were drawn from that table, and D and trimming were deduced from the DNA. The sample includes 130,000 or so clones, with about 79% observed a single time. The ten biggest clones cover approximately 10% of the sample.

A word on this clone: Its specific antigen is unknown. Base qualities are missing; no much larger clone stands one base away.

Sequenced sample: PBMCs or T cells enriched from blood (not recorded which). This clonotype was obtained from a man aged 50-59 years who had recovered from COVID-19. The rearrangement joined TRBV2 to TRBJ1-5, and TRBD1 matches 7 of the central bases. The CDR3 amino acid sequence is: CASKEGASPQHF. The nucleotides read TGTGCCAGCAAGGAGGGGGCCAGCCCCCAGCATTTT. When the CDR3 is completed using the reference TRBV2 and TRBJ1-5 genes on either side, the full variable domain is EPEVTQTPSHQVTQMGQEVILRCVPISNHLYFYWYRQILGQKVEFLVSFYNNEISEKSEIFDDQFSVERPDGSNFTLKIRSTKLEDSAMYFCASKEGASPQHFGDGTRLSIL.